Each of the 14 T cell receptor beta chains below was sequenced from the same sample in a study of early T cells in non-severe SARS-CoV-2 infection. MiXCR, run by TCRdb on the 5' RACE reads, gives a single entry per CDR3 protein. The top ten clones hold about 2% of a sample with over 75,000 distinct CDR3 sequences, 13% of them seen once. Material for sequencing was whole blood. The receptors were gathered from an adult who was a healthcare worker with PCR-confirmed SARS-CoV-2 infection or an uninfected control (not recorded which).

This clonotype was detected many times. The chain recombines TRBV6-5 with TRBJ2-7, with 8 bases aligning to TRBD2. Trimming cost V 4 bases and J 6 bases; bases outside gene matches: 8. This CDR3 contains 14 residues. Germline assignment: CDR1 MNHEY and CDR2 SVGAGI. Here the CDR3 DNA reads TGTGCCAGCAGTTTGGGTCCGGGAGGGACCGAGCAGTACTTC. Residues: CASSLGPGGTEQYF.

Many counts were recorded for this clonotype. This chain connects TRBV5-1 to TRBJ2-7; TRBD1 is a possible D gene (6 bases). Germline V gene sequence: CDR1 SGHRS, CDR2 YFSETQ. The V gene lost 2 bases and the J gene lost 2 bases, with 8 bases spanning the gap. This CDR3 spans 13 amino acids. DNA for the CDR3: TGCGCCAGCAGCTTCCCAGGGGCCTACGAGCAGTACTTC. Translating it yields CASSFPGAYEQYF. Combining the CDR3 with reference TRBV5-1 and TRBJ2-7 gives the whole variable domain KAGVTQTPRYLIKTRGQQVTLSCSPISGHRSVSWYQQTPGQGLQFLFEYFSETQRNKGNFPGRFSGRQFSNSRSEMNVSTLELGDSALYLCASSFPGAYEQYFGPGTRLTVT.

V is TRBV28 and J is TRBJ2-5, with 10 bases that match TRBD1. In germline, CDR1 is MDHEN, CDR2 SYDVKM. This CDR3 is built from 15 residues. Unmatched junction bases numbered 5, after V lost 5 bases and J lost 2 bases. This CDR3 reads CASSPDRGRQETQYF. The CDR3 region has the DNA TGTGCCAGCAGTCCAGACAGGGGGCGGCAAGAGACCCAGTACTTC.

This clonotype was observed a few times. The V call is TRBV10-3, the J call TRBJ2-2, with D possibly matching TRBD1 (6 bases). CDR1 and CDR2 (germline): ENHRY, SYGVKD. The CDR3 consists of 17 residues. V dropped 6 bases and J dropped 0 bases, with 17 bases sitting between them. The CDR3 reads CAISVDDRTANTGELFF. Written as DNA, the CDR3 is TGTGCCATCAGCGTTGATGACAGGACAGCGAACACCGGGGAGCTGTTTTTT.

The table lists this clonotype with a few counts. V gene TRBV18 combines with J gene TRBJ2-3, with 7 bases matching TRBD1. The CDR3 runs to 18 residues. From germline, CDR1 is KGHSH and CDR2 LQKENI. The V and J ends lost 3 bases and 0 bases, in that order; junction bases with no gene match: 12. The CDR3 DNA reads TGTGCCAGCTCACCCTATGGACAGGATCCGTCTAGCACAGATACGCAGTATTTT. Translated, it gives CASSPYGQDPSSTDTQYF.

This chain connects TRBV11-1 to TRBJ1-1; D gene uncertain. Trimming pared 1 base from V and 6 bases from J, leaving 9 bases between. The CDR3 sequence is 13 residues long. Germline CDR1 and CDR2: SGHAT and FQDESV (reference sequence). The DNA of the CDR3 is TGTGCCAGCAGCTTAGGGCAGGTACCTGAAGCTTTCTTT. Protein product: CASSLGQVPEAFF.

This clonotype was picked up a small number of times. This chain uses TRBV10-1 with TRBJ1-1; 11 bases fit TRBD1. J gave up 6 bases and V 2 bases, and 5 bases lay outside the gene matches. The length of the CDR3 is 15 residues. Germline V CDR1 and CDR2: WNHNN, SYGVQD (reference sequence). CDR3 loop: CASSETGQGAAEAFF. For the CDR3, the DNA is TGCGCCAGCAGTGAGACAGGACAGGGGGCTGCTGAAGCTTTCTTT.

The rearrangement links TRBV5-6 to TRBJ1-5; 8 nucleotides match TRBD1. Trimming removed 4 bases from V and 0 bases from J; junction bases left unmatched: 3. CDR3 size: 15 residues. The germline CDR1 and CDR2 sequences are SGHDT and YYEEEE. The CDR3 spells CASSRTGYSNQPQHF. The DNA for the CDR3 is TGTGCCAGCAGCCGGACAGGGTATAGCAATCAGCCCCAGCATTTT.

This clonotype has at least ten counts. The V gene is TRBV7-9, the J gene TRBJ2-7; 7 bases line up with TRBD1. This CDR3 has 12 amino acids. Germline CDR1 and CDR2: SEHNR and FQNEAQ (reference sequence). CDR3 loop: CAIGQEAYEQYF. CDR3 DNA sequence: TGTGCGATCGGACAGGAAGCCTACGAGCAGTACTTC.

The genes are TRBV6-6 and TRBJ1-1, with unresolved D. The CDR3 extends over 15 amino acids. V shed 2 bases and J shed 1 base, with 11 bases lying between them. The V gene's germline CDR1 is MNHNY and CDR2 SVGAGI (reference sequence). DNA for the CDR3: TGTGCCAGCAGTTACCGCGAGGGAGGGAACACTGAAGCTTTCTTT. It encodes CASSYREGGNTEAFF.

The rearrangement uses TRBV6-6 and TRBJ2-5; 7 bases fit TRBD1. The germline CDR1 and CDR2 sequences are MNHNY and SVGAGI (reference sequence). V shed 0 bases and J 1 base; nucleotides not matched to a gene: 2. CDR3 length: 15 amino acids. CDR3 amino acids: CASSYSGQSQETQYF. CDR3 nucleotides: TGTGCCAGCAGTTACTCGGGACAGTCCCAAGAGACCCAGTACTTC.

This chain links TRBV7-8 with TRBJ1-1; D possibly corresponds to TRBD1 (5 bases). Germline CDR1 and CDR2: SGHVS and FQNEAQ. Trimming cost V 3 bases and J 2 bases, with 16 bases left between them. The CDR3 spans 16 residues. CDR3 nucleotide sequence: TGTGCCAGCAGCTTGGGGACGGGGAATTACAACACTGAAGCTTTCTTT. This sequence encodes CASSLGTGNYNTEAFF.

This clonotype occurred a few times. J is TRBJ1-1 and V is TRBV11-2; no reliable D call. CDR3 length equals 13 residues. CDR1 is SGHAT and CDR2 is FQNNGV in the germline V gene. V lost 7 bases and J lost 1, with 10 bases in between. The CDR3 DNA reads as TGTGCCAGCACCCCACAGAAGAACACTGAAGCTTTCTTT. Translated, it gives CASTPQKNTEAFF.

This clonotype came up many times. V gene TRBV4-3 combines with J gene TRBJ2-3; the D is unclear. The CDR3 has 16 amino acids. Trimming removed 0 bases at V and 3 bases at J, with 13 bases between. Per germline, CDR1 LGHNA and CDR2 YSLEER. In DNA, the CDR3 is TGCGCCAGCAGCCAAGATAAGTTAGGTGGGACAGATACGCAGTATTTT. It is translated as CASSQDKLGGTDTQYF.